The present TCR beta chain was sequenced within a study of blood T cell repertoires in COVID-19. The CDR3 is 14 amino acids. Deletions cut 6 bases from V and 2 bases from J, with 12 bases between. Germline V lookup: CDR1 SGHDN, CDR2 FVKESK. Authors' data handling: Quantification of nucleated cells was approximated via reference gene primer amplification. Assay: immunoSEQ multiplex PCR; the TCRdb copy retains only in-frame clones and omits some. V and J calls and clone size are as listed in that table; D and trimming were resolved from the DNA. The sample yields over 100,000 clones, approximately 84% seen once.

The sequence derives from a man in his forties with active or convalescent COVID-19. This chain links TRBV14 with TRBJ2-3; D not certain. The sample consisted of peripheral blood. CDR3 residues: CASSPLSATDTQYF. In DNA, the CDR3 is TGTGCCAGCAGTCCCCTAAGCGCCACAGATACGCAGTATTTT.